One and the same sample provided the 32 T cell receptor beta chains below, sequenced in a study of T cell responses to AZD1222 COVID-19 vaccine. Some clones are missing from TCRdb's copy, which holds only in-frame ones; the method was immunoSEQ multiplex PCR. Of more than 150,000 clones in the sample, roughly nine tenths were seen once. Sequencing was performed on peripheral blood, taken 28 days after the second AZD1222 dose. These receptors were obtained from an adult who received the AZD1222 COVID-19 vaccine.

This chain joins TRBV6-1 and TRBJ2-1; 13 positions match TRBD2. Germline values: CDR1 MNHNS, CDR2 SASEGT. Trimming at V came to 1 base and at J to 10 bases, leaving 10 bases not matched to a gene. This CDR3 spans 17 amino acids. CDR3: CASSEGLAGGGCGEQFF. The CDR3 region has the DNA TGTGCCAGCAGTGAAGGACTAGCGGGAGGTGGCTGCGGGGAGCAGTTCTTC.

This clone was seen only once. J is TRBJ2-1 and V is TRBV5-1, with 7 nucleotides matching TRBD2. The CDR3 is 15 residues long. V trimming: 0 bases; J trimming: 4 bases; junction bases outside the gene matches: 4. Germline V gene lookup returns CDR1 SGHRS and CDR2 YFSETQ. CDR3 sequence: CASSLEASGYNEQFF. CDR3 nucleotide sequence: TGCGCCAGCAGCTTGGAGGCTAGCGGTTACAATGAGCAGTTCTTC.

The V and J genes are TRBV21-1 and TRBJ2-5; no DNA check was done on the table's D call, TRBD2. TRBV21-1 is a recognized pseudogene. The CDR3 length is 21 residues. The chain's CDR3 is CASSKEREGFLRAPFQETQYF. In DNA, the CDR3 is TGTGCCAGCAGCAAAGAGCGGGAGGGCTTTCTTAGGGCCCCCTTCCAAGAGACCCAGTACTTC.

The CDR3 bases are TGTGCCAGCCCCCCTCGGGACACCTATGGCTACACCTTC. Its protein is CASPPRDTYGYTF. The chain has TRBV2 and TRBJ1-2; the D gene is possibly TRBD1 (6 bases). CDR3 length: 13 amino acids. The germline gives CDR1 SNHLY, CDR2 FYNNEI. V was pared by 8 bases and J by 4 bases, with 14 bases between.

The chain employs TRBV27 and TRBJ1-6, with D maybe TRBD1 (6 bases). The V and J ends lost 3 bases and 10 bases respectively, with 10 bases between them. The germline CDR1 and CDR2 sequences are MNHEY and SMNVEV (reference sequence). The CDR3 is 13 residues long. The CDR3 spells CASSFYRDSPLHF. CDR3 DNA sequence: TGTGCCAGCAGTTTCTACAGGGACTCACCCCTCCACTTT.

The rearrangement links TRBV28 to TRBJ2-7; 10 bases match TRBD1. The ends lost 4 bases at V and 2 bases at J; junction bases unmatched: 5. The CDR3 contains 15 residues. Germline V gives CDR1 MDHEN, CDR2 SYDVKM. Here the CDR3 DNA reads TGTGCCAGCAGTTCGGGACAGGGGCTGACCTACGAGCAGTACTTC. Amino acid sequence: CASSSGQGLTYEQYF.

This rearrangement joins TRBV6-5 to TRBJ2-7; TRBD1 matches 9 bases. The CDR3 runs 15 residues. Germline V gene data show CDR1 as MNHEY and CDR2 as SVGAGI. V dropped 2 bases and J dropped 4; count of bases not matched to a gene: 6. The CDR3 protein is CASSYERQGVYEQYF. The DNA for the CDR3 is TGTGCCAGCAGTTACGAGAGACAGGGGGTATACGAGCAGTACTTC.

This chain connects TRBV4-1 to TRBJ2-2; 7 positions agree with TRBD2. The germline V gene encodes CDR1 MGHRA and CDR2 YSYEKL. Trimming took 1 base from V and 6 from J; bases not matched to a gene: 8. The CDR3 spans 16 residues. The DNA of the CDR3 is TGCGCCAGCAGCCAAGGAAGACTAGCTGGGCCCGGGGAGCTGTTTTTT. Its translation: CASSQGRLAGPGELFF.

V is TRBV4-2 and J is TRBJ1-2; D ambiguous. The CDR3 extends over 12 amino acids. CDR1 is LGHNA and CDR2 is YNFKEQ in the germline V gene. The V end was cut by 5 bases, the J end by 6 bases, with 10 bases between. The CDR3, as DNA: TGTGCCAGCAGCACCCACCGGGATGGCTACACCTTC. Residues: CASSTHRDGYTF.

The chain combines TRBV5-1 with TRBJ1-3; D is possibly TRBD1 (6 bases). CDR1 SGHRS and CDR2 YFSETQ come from the germline V gene. Trimming removed 4 bases from V and 0 bases from J, with 8 bases in between. This CDR3 spans 14 amino acids. The CDR3 spells CASSQQGSGNTIYF. Written as DNA, the CDR3 is TGCGCCAGCAGCCAACAGGGCTCTGGAAACACCATATATTTT.

The chain carries TRBV9 and TRBJ2-7; the D is unclear. This CDR3 has 11 residues. The germline V gene encodes CDR1 SGDLS and CDR2 YYNGEE. Trimming stripped 4 bases from V and 5 bases from J, with 7 bases between. This chain's CDR3 is CASSSSDEQYF. The CDR3 bases are TGTGCCAGCAGCTCCTCGGACGAGCAGTACTTC.

V is TRBV29-1 and J is TRBJ2-2; D gene uncertain. The ends were cut back, 1 base at V and 8 bases at J, with 14 bases in the middle. The CDR3 runs to 14 residues. Germline CDR1 reads SQVTM; CDR2 reads ANQGSEA. The CDR3 DNA reads as TGCAGCGTTGAAGGGGCGTGGGGTTCGGGGGAGCTGTTTTTT. This translates into CSVEGAWGSGELFF.

This clone has a handful of counts. This chain joins TRBV7-6 and TRBJ2-1; D remains ambiguous. Germline lookup yields CDR1 SGHVS and CDR2 FNYEAQ. V was shortened by 5 bases and J by 7 bases, with 12 bases between the two germline ends. The CDR3 extends over 13 amino acids. CDR3: CASSPPVGNEQFF. The CDR3 nucleotides are TGTGCCAGCAGCCCCCCGGTCGGGAATGAGCAGTTCTTC.

The chain employs TRBV12-3 or TRBV12-4 and TRBJ1-2; the D is unclear. Trimming cost V 8 bases and J 5 bases, with 15 bases left between them. The CDR3 sequence is 13 residues long. The CDR3 DNA follows: TGTGCCAGCGATAGTATTCGGCGTTATGGCTACACCTTC. Amino acids: CASDSIRRYGYTF.

CDR3 nucleotides: TGTGCCAGCATTGTGGGGGGCGGTAGCAATCAGCCCCAGCATTTT. Its translation: CASIVGGGSNQPQHF. The chain is built from TRBV28 and TRBJ1-5, with D perhaps TRBD1 (6 bases). V was pared by 7 bases and J by 0 bases, with 13 bases between. The CDR3 runs to 15 residues. Per germline, CDR1 MDHEN and CDR2 SYDVKM.

V gene TRBV5-1 combines with J gene TRBJ1-4, with 7 positions matching TRBD1. CDR3 length equals 14 residues. The V gene's germline CDR1 is SGHRS and CDR2 YFSETQ. After removal of 3 bases from V and 5 bases from J, the junction contained 4 bases not matched to a gene. CDR3 in DNA: TGCGCCAGCAGCTGGCGACAGGGAAATGAAAAACTGTTTTTT. The encoded protein is CASSWRQGNEKLFF.

The V call is TRBV14, the J call TRBJ2-7; 10 nucleotides align to TRBD2. The CDR3 contains 14 residues. V was pared by 6 bases and J by 4 bases, with 6 bases of the junction left unmatched. The germline V gene encodes CDR1 SGHDN and CDR2 FVKESK. CDR3 residues: CASRLSGRGYEQYF. CDR3 DNA: TGTGCCAGCAGACTCAGCGGGAGGGGATACGAGCAGTACTTC.

This clone was seen just once. The rearrangement uses TRBV27 and TRBJ2-7, with TRBD2 matching over 7 bases. The CDR3 is 14 residues long. CDR1 is MNHEY and CDR2 is SMNVEV in the germline V gene (reference sequence). V lost 3 bases, J lost 5 bases, and 7 bases stayed unmatched. This CDR3 is CASSFGGSHNEQYF. CDR3 nucleotides: TGTGCCAGCAGTTTTGGCGGGAGTCACAACGAGCAGTACTTC.

The chain combines TRBV20-1 with TRBJ1-1; D is uncertain. The CDR3 has 11 amino acids. Germline V lookup: CDR1 DFQATT, CDR2 SNEGSKA (reference sequence). V lost 8 bases and J 1 base, leaving 8 bases between the germline ends. For the CDR3, the DNA is TGCAGTTCGGTTTGGAACACTGAAGCTTTCTTT. It translates to CSSVWNTEAFF.

The rearrangement joins TRBV24-1 to TRBJ1-5; no reliable D call. Germline CDR1 is KGHDR and CDR2 is SFDVKD. CDR3 length: 14 amino acids. The V gene lost 5 bases and the J gene lost 3 bases, with 10 bases spanning the gap. The chain's CDR3 is CATSALGPNQPQHF. In DNA, the CDR3 is TGTGCCACCAGTGCCCTAGGACCCAATCAGCCCCAGCATTTT.

The chain uses TRBV5-1 and TRBJ2-2; 11 bases line up with TRBD1. The J segment lost 6 bases and the V segment lost 3 bases, leaving 4 bases of the junction unmatched. The CDR3 covers 15 residues. CDR1 and CDR2 (germline): SGHRS, YFSETQ. The chain's CDR3 is CASSSEGQGAGELFF. In DNA form, the CDR3 reads TGCGCCAGCAGCTCCGAGGGACAGGGGGCCGGGGAGCTGTTTTTT.

The gene calls are TRBV5-1 and TRBJ1-2; TRBD1 aligns across 8 bases. In germline, CDR1 is SGHRS, CDR2 YFSETQ. The CDR3 has 14 residues. Losses at the gene ends were 2 bases for V and 7 bases for J; bases not matched to a gene: 7. Written as DNA, the CDR3 is TGCGCCAGCAGCTTACGGACAGGGATTGGTGGCTACACCTTC. This encodes CASSLRTGIGGYTF.

This clone has just a few counts. The DNA of the CDR3 is TGTGCCAGCAGTTTAAGGTTAACTACAGGGGTTGGTAGTTCACCCCTCCACTTT. Encoded protein: CASSLRLTTGVGSSPLHF. The V gene is TRBV27, the J gene TRBJ1-6, with TRBD1 matching over 7 bases. The CDR3 contains 18 residues. V gave up 2 bases and J gave up 9 bases; unmatched junction bases: 16. Looked up from germline, CDR1 is MNHEY and CDR2 is SMNVEV (reference sequence).

This chain uses TRBV4-3 with TRBJ1-4; D call uncertain. Germline CDR1 reads LGHNA; CDR2 reads YSLEER. V was shortened by 0 bases and J by 3 bases, with 14 bases between the two germline ends. The CDR3 contains 17 residues. The CDR3 DNA sequence: TGCGCCAGCAGCCAAGATCTTATAGGTTTCTCTAATGAAAAACTGTTTTTT. It translates to CASSQDLIGFSNEKLFF.

CDR3 nucleotide sequence: TGCGCCAGCAGCTTGTGGCGGGATGAGCAGTTCTTC. It codes for CASSLWRDEQFF. The rearrangement uses TRBV5-1 and TRBJ2-1; D is perhaps TRBD2 (5 bases). V shed 1 base and J shed 8 bases, with 7 bases lying between them. In germline, CDR1 is SGHRS, CDR2 YFSETQ. CDR3 length equals 12 residues.

This chain joins TRBV28 and TRBJ2-7; D tentatively fits TRBD1 or TRBD2 (5 bases each). Looked up from germline, CDR1 is MDHEN and CDR2 is SYDVKM. The germline V and J ends were trimmed by 6 bases and 4 bases, with 13 bases remaining between them. CDR3 length: 13 amino acids. This CDR3 is CASRGTARYEQYF. For the CDR3, the DNA is TGTGCCAGCAGGGGGACGGCCAGATACGAGCAGTACTTC.

V usage is TRBV7-2 and J usage is TRBJ1-1, with 12 bases fitting TRBD1. CDR1 and CDR2 from the germline V gene are SGHTA and FQGNSA. The trim removed 1 base at V and 11 bases at J, leaving 5 bases unmatched. The CDR3 totals 14 residues. CDR3 protein: CASSLVGQGAPAFF. CDR3 DNA: TGTGCCAGCAGCTTAGTGGGACAGGGGGCGCCGGCTTTCTTT.

This sequence joins TRBV5-5 and TRBJ2-5; a weak D match, TRBD1 (6 bases). This CDR3 comprises 14 residues. Germline CDR1 SGHKS, CDR2 YYEKEE (reference sequence). Trimming left V 0 bases short and J 3 bases short, with 9 bases between. The CDR3: CASSLEAGEETQYF. CDR3 DNA: TGTGCCAGCAGCTTGGAGGCAGGGGAAGAGACCCAGTACTTC.

The chain uses TRBV29-1 and TRBJ2-1; D is possibly TRBD1 (5 bases). Germline CDR1 and CDR2: SQVTM and ANQGSEA. V dropped 4 bases and J dropped 0 bases, with 10 bases sitting between them. The CDR3 runs to 14 residues. Here the CDR3 DNA reads TGCAGCGTTGGGGGCCGTAGCTCCTACAATGAGCAGTTCTTC. This encodes CSVGGRSSYNEQFF.

V gene TRBV28 combines with J gene TRBJ2-7; no clear D gene. The CDR3 extends over 14 amino acids. Trimming left V 6 bases short and J 2 bases short, with 14 bases between. Germline-derived CDR1 and CDR2 are MDHEN and SYDVKM. CDR3 residues: CASSGWRSPYEQYF. CDR3 bases: TGTGCCAGCAGCGGGTGGAGAAGTCCCTACGAGCAGTACTTC.

This sequence joins TRBV6-5 and TRBJ2-7, with a weak D call TRBD2 (6 bases). V lost 6 bases and J lost 1, with 13 bases in between. The germline V gene has CDR1 MNHEY and CDR2 SVGAGI. The CDR3 length is 14 residues. CDR3 loop: CASSKGLVSYEQYF. CDR3 DNA: TGTGCCAGCAGCAAGGGACTGGTATCCTACGAGCAGTACTTC.

This rearrangement joins TRBV13 to TRBJ2-7, with D perhaps TRBD1 or TRBD2 (5 bases each). CDR3 length: 15 amino acids. Germline CDR1 PRHDT, CDR2 FYEKMQ (reference sequence). The germline V and J ends were trimmed by 0 bases and 4 bases, with 13 bases remaining between them. CDR3 DNA sequence: TGTGCCAGCAGCTTAGGGGTCCGGGGCGGGTACGAGCAGTACTTC. Translated: CASSLGVRGGYEQYF. Using reference TRBV13 and TRBJ2-7 for the parts outside the CDR3, the full variable domain is AAGVIQSPRHLIKEKRETATLKCYPIPRHDTVYWYQQGPGQDPQFLISFYEKMQSDKGSIPDRFSAQQFSDYHSELNMSSLELGDSALYFCASSLGVRGGYEQYFGPGTRLTVT.